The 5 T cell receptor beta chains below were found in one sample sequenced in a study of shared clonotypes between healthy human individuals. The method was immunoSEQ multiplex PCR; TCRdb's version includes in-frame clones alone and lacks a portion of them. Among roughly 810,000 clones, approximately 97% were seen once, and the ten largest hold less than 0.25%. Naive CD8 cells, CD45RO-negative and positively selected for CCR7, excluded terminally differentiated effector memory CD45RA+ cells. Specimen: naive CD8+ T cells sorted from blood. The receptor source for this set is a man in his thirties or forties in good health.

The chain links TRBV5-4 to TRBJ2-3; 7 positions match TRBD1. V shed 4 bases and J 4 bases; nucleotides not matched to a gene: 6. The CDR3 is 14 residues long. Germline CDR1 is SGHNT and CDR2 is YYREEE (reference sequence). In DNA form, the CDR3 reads TGTGCCAGCAGCGGACAGGTTCCCGCAGATACGCAGTATTTT. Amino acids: CASSGQVPADTQYF. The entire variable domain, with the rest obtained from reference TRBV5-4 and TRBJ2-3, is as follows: ETGVTQSPTHLIKTRGQQVTLRCSSQSGHNTVSWYQQALGQGPQFIFQYYREEENGRGNFPPRFSGLQFPNYSSELNVNALELDDSALYLCASSGQVPADTQYFGPGTRLTVL.

The CDR3 spells CASSPGLAGDTGELFF. For the CDR3, the DNA is TGCGCCAGCAGCCCCGGACTAGCGGGAGATACCGGGGAGCTGTTTTTT. The chain links TRBV5-1 to TRBJ2-2, with TRBD2 matching 13 bases. The CDR3 sequence is 16 residues long. Germline loops: CDR1 SGHRS, CDR2 YFSETQ. Trimming removed 4 bases from V and 5 bases from J; junction bases left unmatched: 5.

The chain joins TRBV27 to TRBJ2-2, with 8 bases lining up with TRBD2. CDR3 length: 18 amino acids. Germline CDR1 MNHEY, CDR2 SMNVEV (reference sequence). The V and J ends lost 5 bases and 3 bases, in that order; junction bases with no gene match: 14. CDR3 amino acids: CASSGTTGSGSDTGELFF. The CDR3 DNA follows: TGTGCCAGCAGTGGAACGACAGGAAGCGGGAGCGACACCGGGGAGCTGTTTTTT.

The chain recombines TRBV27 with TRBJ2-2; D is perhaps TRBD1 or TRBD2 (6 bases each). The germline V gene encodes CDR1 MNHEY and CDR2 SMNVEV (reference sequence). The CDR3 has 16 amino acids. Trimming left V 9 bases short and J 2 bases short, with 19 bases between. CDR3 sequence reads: CASCAVRDINTGELFF. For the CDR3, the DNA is TGTGCCAGTTGCGCCGTGCGGGACATCAACACCGGGGAGCTGTTTTTT.

As DNA, the CDR3 is TGTGCCAGCAGTCCTACGTCGGGGGTATTGGAAAAACTGTTTTTT. It translates to CASSPTSGVLEKLFF. The chain carries TRBV7-9 and TRBJ1-4, with D perhaps TRBD1 (5 bases). The CDR3 consists of 15 residues. Trimming left V 6 bases short and J 8 bases short, with 19 bases between. CDR1 and CDR2 (germline): SEHNR, FQNEAQ (reference sequence). The full variable domain, its missing parts supplied by reference TRBV7-9 and TRBJ1-4, is DTGVSQNPRHKITKRGQNVTFRCDPISEHNRLYWYRQTLGQGPEFLTYFQNEAQLEKSRLLSDRFSAERPKGSFSTLEIQRTEQGDSAMYLCASSPTSGVLEKLFFGSGTQLSVL.